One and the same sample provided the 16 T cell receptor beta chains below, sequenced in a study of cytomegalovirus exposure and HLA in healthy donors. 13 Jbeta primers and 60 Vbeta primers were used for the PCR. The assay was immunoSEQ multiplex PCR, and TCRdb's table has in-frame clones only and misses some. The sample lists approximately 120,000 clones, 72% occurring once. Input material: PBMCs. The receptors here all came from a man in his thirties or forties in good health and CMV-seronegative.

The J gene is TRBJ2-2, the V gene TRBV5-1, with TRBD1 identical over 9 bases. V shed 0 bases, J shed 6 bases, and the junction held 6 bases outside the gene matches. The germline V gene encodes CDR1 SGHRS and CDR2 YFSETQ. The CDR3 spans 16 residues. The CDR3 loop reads CASSLAGQGSAGELFF. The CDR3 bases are TGCGCCAGCAGCTTGGCCGGACAGGGGAGCGCCGGGGAGCTGTTTTTT. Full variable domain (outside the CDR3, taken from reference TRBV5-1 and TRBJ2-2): KAGVTQTPRYLIKTRGQQVTLSCSPISGHRSVSWYQQTPGQGLQFLFEYFSETQRNKGNFPGRFSGRQFSNSRSEMNVSTLELGDSALYLCASSLAGQGSAGELFFGEGSRLTVL.

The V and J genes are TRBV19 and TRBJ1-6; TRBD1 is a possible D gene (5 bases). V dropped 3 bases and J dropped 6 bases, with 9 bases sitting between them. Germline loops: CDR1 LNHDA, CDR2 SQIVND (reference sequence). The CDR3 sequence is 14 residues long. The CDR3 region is CASSIQGSNSPLHF. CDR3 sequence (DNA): TGTGCCAGTAGTATCCAGGGTTCTAATTCACCCCTCCACTTT.

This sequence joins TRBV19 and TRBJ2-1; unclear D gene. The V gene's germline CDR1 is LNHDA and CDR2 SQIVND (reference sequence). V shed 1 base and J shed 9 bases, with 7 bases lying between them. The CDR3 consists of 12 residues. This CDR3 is CASSIVLGEQFF. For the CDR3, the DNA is TGTGCCAGTAGTATAGTCCTAGGTGAGCAGTTCTTC.

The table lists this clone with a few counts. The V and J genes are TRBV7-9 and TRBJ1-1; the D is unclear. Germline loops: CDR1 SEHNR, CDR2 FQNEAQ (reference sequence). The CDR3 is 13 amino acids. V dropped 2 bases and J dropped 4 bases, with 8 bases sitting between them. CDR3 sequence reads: CASSLNSGTEAFF. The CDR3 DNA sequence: TGTGCCAGCAGCTTAAATTCGGGCACTGAAGCTTTCTTT. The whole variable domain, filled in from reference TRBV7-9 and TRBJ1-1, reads DTGVSQNPRHKITKRGQNVTFRCDPISEHNRLYWYRQTLGQGPEFLTYFQNEAQLEKSRLLSDRFSAERPKGSFSTLEIQRTEQGDSAMYLCASSLNSGTEAFFGQGTRLTVV.

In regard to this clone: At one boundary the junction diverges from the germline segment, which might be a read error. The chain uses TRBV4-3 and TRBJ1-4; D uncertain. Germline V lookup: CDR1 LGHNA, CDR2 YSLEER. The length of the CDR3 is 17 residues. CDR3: CVSSQTPGGRSNEKLFF. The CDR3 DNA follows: TGCGTCAGCAGCCAAACCCCAGGTGGGAGATCTAATGAAAAACTGTTTTTT.

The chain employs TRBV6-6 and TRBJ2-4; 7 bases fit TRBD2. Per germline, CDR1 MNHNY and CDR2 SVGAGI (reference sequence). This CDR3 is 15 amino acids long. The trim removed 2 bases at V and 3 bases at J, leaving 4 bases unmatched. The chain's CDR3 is CASSYAGEGKNIQYF. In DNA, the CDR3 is TGTGCCAGCAGTTACGCGGGGGAAGGCAAAAACATTCAGTACTTC.

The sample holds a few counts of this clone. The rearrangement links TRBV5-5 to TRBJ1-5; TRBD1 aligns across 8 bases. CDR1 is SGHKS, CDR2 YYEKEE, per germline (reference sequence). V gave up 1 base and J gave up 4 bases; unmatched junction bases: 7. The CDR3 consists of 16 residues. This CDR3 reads CASSLYRQGSNQPQHF. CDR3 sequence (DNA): TGTGCCAGCAGCTTGTATCGACAGGGGAGTAATCAGCCCCAGCATTTT. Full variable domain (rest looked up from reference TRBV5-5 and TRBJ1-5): DAGVTQSPTHLIKTRGQQVTLRCSPISGHKSVSWYQQVLGQGPQFIFQYYEKEERGRGNFPDRFSARQFPNYSSELNVNALLLGDSALYLCASSLYRQGSNQPQHFGDGTRLSIL.

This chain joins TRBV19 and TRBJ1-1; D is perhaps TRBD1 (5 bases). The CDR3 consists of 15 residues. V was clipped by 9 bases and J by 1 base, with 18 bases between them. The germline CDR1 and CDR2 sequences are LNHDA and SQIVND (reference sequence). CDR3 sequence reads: CASLPTVDENTEAFF. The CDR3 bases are TGTGCCAGCCTACCGACAGTAGATGAGAACACTGAAGCTTTCTTT.

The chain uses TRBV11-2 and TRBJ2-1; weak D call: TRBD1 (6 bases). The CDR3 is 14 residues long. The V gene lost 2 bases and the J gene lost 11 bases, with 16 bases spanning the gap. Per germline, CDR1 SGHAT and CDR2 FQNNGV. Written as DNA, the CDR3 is TGTGCCAGCAGCTTACCGCAAGGGGGACCTCAGCAGTTCTTC. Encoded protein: CASSLPQGGPQQFF.

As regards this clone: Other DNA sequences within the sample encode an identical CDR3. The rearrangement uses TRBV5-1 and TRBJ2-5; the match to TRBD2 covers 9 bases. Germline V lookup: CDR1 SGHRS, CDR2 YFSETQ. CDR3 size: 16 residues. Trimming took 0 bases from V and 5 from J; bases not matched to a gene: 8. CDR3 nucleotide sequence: TGCGCCAGCAGCTTGGGTTTGCGGGGGGGCCAGGAGACCCAGTACTTC. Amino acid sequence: CASSLGLRGGQETQYF.

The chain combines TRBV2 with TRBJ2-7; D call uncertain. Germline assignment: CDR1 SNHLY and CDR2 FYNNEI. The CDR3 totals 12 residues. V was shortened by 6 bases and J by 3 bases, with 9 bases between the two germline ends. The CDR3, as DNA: TGTGCCAGCAGGAGGTTACTCTACGAGCAGTACTTC. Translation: CASRRLLYEQYF.

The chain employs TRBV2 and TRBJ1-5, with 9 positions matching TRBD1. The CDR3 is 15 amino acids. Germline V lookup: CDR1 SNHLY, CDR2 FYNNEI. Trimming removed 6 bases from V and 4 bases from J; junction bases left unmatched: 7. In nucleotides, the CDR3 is TGTGCCAGCAGAGGGGACAGGGCGAGGAATCAGCCCCAGCATTTT. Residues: CASRGDRARNQPQHF.

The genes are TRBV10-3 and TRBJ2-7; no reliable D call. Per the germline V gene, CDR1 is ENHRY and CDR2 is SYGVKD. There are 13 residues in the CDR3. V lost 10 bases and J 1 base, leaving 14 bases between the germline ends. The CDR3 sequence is CATGTPGSYEQYF. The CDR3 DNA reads TGTGCCACCGGAACTCCAGGATCCTACGAGCAGTACTTC.

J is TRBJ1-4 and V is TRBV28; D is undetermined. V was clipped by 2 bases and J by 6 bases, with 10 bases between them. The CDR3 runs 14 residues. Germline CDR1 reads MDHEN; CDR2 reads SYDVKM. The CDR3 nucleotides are TGTGCCAGCAGTTTACGGTTGGGAGATGAAAAACTGTTTTTT. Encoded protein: CASSLRLGDEKLFF.

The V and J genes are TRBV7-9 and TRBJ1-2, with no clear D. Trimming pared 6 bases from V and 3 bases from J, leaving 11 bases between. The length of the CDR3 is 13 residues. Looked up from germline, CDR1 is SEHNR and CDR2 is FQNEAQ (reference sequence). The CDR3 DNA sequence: TGTGCCAGCAGTTCGGACTGGGACTATGGCTACACCTTC. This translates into CASSSDWDYGYTF.

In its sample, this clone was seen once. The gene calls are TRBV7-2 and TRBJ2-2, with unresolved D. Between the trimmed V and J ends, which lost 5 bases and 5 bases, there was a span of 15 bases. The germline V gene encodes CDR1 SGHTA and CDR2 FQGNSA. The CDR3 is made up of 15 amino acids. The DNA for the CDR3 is TGTGCCAGCAGCCTGACACGTCACCCAACCGGGGAGCTGTTTTTT. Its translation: CASSLTRHPTGELFF.